This record covers a single T cell receptor (beta chain). Treatment reported: preoperative locoregional IRX-2 cytokine immunotherapy. Patients received preoperative, locoregional IRX-2 cytokine immunotherapy in a phase Ib study. Libraries were prepared by immunoSEQ multiplex PCR; TCRdb keeps only in-frame clonotypes and omits some of them. The table lists some 21,000 clones, roughly 80% of them singletons. Germline V gene data show CDR1 as SGHVS and CDR2 as FNYEAQ. The CDR3 length is 16 residues. Trimming removed 5 bases from V and 2 bases from J; junction bases left unmatched: 11. The data were taken from a study of preoperative IRX-2 immunotherapy in early breast cancer.

This clonotype was sampled from a human donor with breast cancer. The chain couples TRBV7-6 to TRBJ2-7; TRBD2 matches at 8 bases. The specimen was lymph node tissue, collected after IRX-2 immunotherapy. CDR3 sequence (DNA): TGTGCCAGCAGCCCTTTGAGCGGGGGAGATACCTACGAGCAGTACTTC. Protein sequence: CASSPLSGGDTYEQYF. Filled out from reference TRBV7-6 and TRBJ2-7, the complete variable domain reads GAGVSQSPRYKVTKRGQDVALRCDPISGHVSLYWYRQALGQGPEFLTYFNYEAQQDKSGLPNDRFSAERPEGSISTLTIQRTEQRDSAMYRCASSPLSGGDTYEQYFGPGTRLTVT.